The source of this TCR beta chain is a study of cytomegalovirus exposure and HLA in healthy donors (dated by TCRdb to the late 2010s). With regard to the full study: In an earlier analysis of about 560 of the donors, roughly 300 Gb of sequence data and just under 120 million unique TCR beta sequences from roughly 190 million T cells were reported. Among roughly 400 genotyped donors of the cohort, an average of roughly 230,000 unique TCR beta nucleotide sequences was sequenced per donor, of which about 18% were non-productive. The number of typed donors differed by locus: roughly 629-640 for A, B, C, DRB1 and DQB1; 500 to 550 for DQA1; over 600 for DPA1; and roughly 470 for DPB1. A later genetic analysis took genome-wide SNP genotypes for about 60% of the roughly 670 donors and used that subset as a discovery cohort. Rather than drawing on any new phenotypic data, the later analysis identified candidate immune exposures from TCR beta sequences and the way those sequences occurred across donors. Alongside the repertoire data, information on donor age, sex, ethnicity and CMV serostatus was compiled. The T cell repertoires of some 700 subjects were profiled by immunosequencing and related to cytomegalovirus serostatus. High-throughput TCR immunosequencing, statistical association of individual TCRs with disease status, and machine learning were combined to predict cytomegalovirus infection status. Both class I and class II loci were covered by HLA typing, at four-digit resolution. Among the roughly 370 genotyped donors, approximately 82% belonged to the genetic ancestry cluster associated with self-reported Caucasian donors. All discovery cohort repertoires had been generated using a single sequencing platform. The study aimed to test whether signatures of past pathogen exposure could be identified by cataloging public T cell receptors. A handful of DR-DQ haplotypes were handled as single units for association and clustering because linkage in the cohort was strong. Approximately 300 gigabases of sequencing data and 70 million to 100 million unique TCR sequences made up an early release that covered approximately 650 HLA-typed donors. Besides the first cohort of 666 subjects, a separate validation cohort made up of 120 different subjects was used. To study patterns of TCR occurrence, a later analysis re-analyzed previously published TCR beta repertoires from 666 donors and added high-resolution HLA genotyping. To decide whether each TCR beta V gene segment behaved as functional or pseudogenic, an earlier analysis of some 600 of the donors relied on high-throughput TCR beta sequencing. The paper's findings and limits, for the study overall: Some IMGT-functional V segments, including TRBV6-2 and TRBV6-3, could not be distinguished by the 87-base-pair reads and were therefore excluded. In both the original and validation cohorts, the classifier was reported to diagnose cytomegalovirus status with high specificity and sensitivity. An earlier analysis of approximately 600 of the donors showed that most TCR beta V segments appeared in productive rearrangements either about 90% or about 30% of the time, which broadly matched IMGT annotations. Several of the top co-occurrence clusters appeared to be linked to parvovirus B19, influenza, CMV and Epstein-Barr virus, according to a later analysis. A later genetic analysis reported fewer N-insertions in productive TCRs among donors in an Asian-associated ancestry cluster than the roughly 620-donor mean. Because counts were too low, 15 to 20 rarely observed V segments, including chromosome 9 orphons, were left out of the earlier analysis of 587 of the donors. Most TCR sequences were observed very rarely across donors, whereas some public TCRs were present in many individuals. In a later analysis, the rate of TCR association differed among HLA loci, with DRB1 alleles having the most associated TCRs and HLA-C alleles having the fewest. The authors suggested that the approach could potentially be extended to other disease states and immunological phenotypes. A further reported finding was that TCR beta sequences accurately predicted the HLA-A and HLA-B alleles for most subjects in the first cohort. The only immune exposure information available for the cohort was CMV serostatus. A group of highly shared sequence variants was considered likely to be a technical artifact of the sequencing pipeline. This cohort had only TCR beta chains sequenced, and the lack of alpha or paired-chain data limited which features could be detected. Because HLA typing was unavailable for some donors at each locus, only the typed subset was used in association tests. Specific HLA alleles were associated with around 18,000 TCR beta sequences at a false discovery rate of 0.05 in a later analysis. Correlated functional status among segregating V segments might be attributable to linkage disequilibrium, but an unknown experimental factor could not be ruled out. Roughly uniform sequencing depth across donors was assumed in presence/absence analyses, although this assumption may not hold. The study listed 150 to 200 TCR beta chains as associated with cytomegalovirus. According to a later analysis, most CMV-associated TCR beta chains appeared to be HLA-restricted, and the HLA associations seemed to be driven largely by CMV exposure. Compared with equally common non-associated chains, HLA-associated TCR beta chains in a later analysis were more clonally expanded and had lower generation probabilities. A later genetic analysis associated a missense DCLRE1C variant with V-gene and J-gene trimming of TCR beta chains, and an independent cohort replicated the association. In vitro tests confirmed that a few of the cytomegalovirus-associated TCR beta chains recognize cytomegalovirus antigens. Strong co-occurrence of HLA alleles, especially DR and DQ, made assigning TCR associations to individual alleles difficult.

Taken from the germline V gene (reference sequence), the CDR1 and CDR2 loops are GTSNPN and SVGIG. Compared with germline, V lacks 2 bases and J lacks 2 bases; bases without a gene match: 12. The CDR3 spans 17 residues, from the cysteine through the phenylalanine. Just CDR3 DNA is preserved here, 51 bases in frame from base 1. The cohort was made up of 500 to 850 healthy bone marrow donors. At the time of sampling, every cohort member was nominally healthy, though immune exposures that went unrecorded were likely present. The donor tested CMV seropositive, placing the donor among the 289 seropositive members of the cohort. Every donor gave a peripheral blood sample, and the peripheral blood mononuclear cells from that sample were used for TCR beta sequencing. Genomic DNA extraction from the blood cell samples was performed with the Qiagen DNeasy Blood Extraction Kit. Notes on this clone: It has no known antigen specificity. Base quality data are lacking; no much larger clone is found one base away.

Libraries were constructed by the immunoSEQ multiplex PCR assay. The multiplex PCR relied on a mix of 60 forward primers for TCR Vbeta segments and 13 reverse primers for TCR Jbeta segments. Amplification of the CDR3 region of rearranged TCR beta genes was performed with a multiplex PCR assay on genomic DNA. The amplified TCR beta libraries were sequenced on the Illumina HiSeq System as 87-base-pair reads. On the authors' methods: A later analysis tallied some 79 million unique TCR beta chains across the 640 or so repertoires, and about 12 million of those chains were shared by two or more donors. Raw reads were error-corrected and collapsed into unique sequences with a nearest-neighbor algorithm that merged closely related sequences to remove PCR and sequencing errors. To assign V, D and J gene segments, CDR3 sequences were aligned to IMGT reference sequences. For a sequence to be retained, a match of at least six nucleotides was required to both a V gene segment and a J gene segment. A rearrangement was called productive if the CDR3 had no stop codons and remained in frame with V and J, and every other rearrangement was called non-productive. Following IMGT convention, CDR3 was defined as the stretch from the second conserved V-encoded cysteine up to the conserved J-encoded phenylalanine. The earlier analysis of 500 to 650 of the donors excluded any sequence lacking an unambiguous match to a single V gene segment. An earlier analysis of 550 to 650 of the donors classified V segments as functional when productive rearrangements were above 56.7% and as segregating when the standard deviation between donors was above 5%. A statistical classification framework was developed to diagnose cytomegalovirus status using the catalog of TCR beta chain sequences. In a later analysis, V and J genes were assigned by comparing TCR nucleotide sequences against IMGT/GENE-DB human TR gene sequences. In a later analysis, CDR3 sequences and most-parsimonious VDJ recombination scenarios were assigned using the TCRdist pipeline. In a later analysis, each TCR beta chain was defined by its CDR3 amino acid sequence together with its V-gene family, and reads lacking a unique V-gene family were excluded. To address suspected cross-contamination and a sequencing artifact, a later analysis removed approximately 590 highly shared, low-generation-probability nucleotide sequences. In a later analysis, a clonal expansion index for each public chain was calculated from normalized within-repertoire ranks of inferred template counts. In a later analysis, generation probabilities were computed with a VDJ recombination model fitted to out-of-frame rearrangements, and the resulting probabilities were checked against IGoR. A later analysis scored TCR-TCR, TCR-HLA and TCR-CMV co-occurrence with hypergeometric tests, applying a repertoire-size bias correction to TCR pairs. False discovery rates were estimated in a later analysis by permuting HLA or CMV assignments 20 times. In a later analysis, co-occurring TCRs were grouped with DBSCAN, and TCRdist sequence similarity was added when clustering was performed within HLA-allele-positive subsets. Co-occurrence clustering excluded repertoires with fewer than 30,000 or more than 120,000 public chains, plus five with anomalous nucleotide sharing. TCRdb mirrors the immuneACCESS table, restricted to in-frame sequences. Some clones are absent from its copies; in checked studies, under half trace to an unresolved V gene, and the reason for the others is unknown. The DNA gave D and trimming, while V, J and clone size come from that table. The sample table records around 64,000 clones; 74% of these occur just once. The ten largest clones add up to about 24% of the sample.

Sequencing was carried out using PBMCs. The clonotype was recovered from a woman in her 30s in good health and CMV-seropositive. The chain couples TRBV30 to TRBJ2-3; 8 bases in the junction line up with TRBD1. The bases read TGTGCCTGGAGTCTACATCCGACAGGGGTTAACACAGATACGCAGTATTTT. This encodes CAWSLHPTGVNTDTQYF. The reference TRBV30 and TRBJ2-3 proteins fill in what lies around the CDR3, so the full variable domain reads SQTIHQWPATLVQPVGSPLSLECTVEGTSNPNLYWYRQAAGRGLQLLFYSVGIGQISSEVPQNLSASRPQDRQFILSSKKLLLSDSGFYLCAWSLHPTGVNTDTQYFGPGTRLTVL.